By its share, the clone carrying this T cell receptor delta chain is medium-sized. TCRdb reanalysed the RT-PCR reads with CATT. In the table there are some 1,600 delta-chain clones, 20% to 25% of which are singletons. This CDR3 contains 19 residues. V lost 0 bases to trimming and J lost 0 bases, with 14 bases between them. Looked up from germline, CDR1 is GEAIGNYY and CDR2 is EKD. The data derive from a study of gamma-delta T cells after stem cell transplantation. The rearrangement uses TRDV2 and TRDJ3; D is uncertain. Sequencing was done on a sample of gamma-delta T cells. The source of this sequence is a human donor. It is not recorded whose cells these are; they may come from a transplant donor. This CDR3 is CACDTGYSPSSWDTRQMFF. Written as DNA, the CDR3 is TGTGCCTGTGACACCGGTTATTCACCCAGCTCCTGGGACACCCGACAGATGTTTTTC.